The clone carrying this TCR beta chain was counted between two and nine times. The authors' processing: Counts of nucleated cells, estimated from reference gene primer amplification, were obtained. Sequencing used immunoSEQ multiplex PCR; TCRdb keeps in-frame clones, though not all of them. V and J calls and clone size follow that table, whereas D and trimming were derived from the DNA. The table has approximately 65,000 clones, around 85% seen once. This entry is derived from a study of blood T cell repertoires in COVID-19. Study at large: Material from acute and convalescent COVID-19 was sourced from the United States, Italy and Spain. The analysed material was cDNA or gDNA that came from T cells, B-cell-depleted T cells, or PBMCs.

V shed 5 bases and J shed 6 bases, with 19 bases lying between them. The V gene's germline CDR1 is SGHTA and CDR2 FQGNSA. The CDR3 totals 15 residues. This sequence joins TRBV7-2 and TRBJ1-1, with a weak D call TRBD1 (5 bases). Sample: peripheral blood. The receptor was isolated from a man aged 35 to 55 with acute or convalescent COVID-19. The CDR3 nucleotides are TGTGCCAGCAGCCCAAATGGGGGGATTTGGGCTGAAGCTTTCTTT. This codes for CASSPNGGIWAEAFF.